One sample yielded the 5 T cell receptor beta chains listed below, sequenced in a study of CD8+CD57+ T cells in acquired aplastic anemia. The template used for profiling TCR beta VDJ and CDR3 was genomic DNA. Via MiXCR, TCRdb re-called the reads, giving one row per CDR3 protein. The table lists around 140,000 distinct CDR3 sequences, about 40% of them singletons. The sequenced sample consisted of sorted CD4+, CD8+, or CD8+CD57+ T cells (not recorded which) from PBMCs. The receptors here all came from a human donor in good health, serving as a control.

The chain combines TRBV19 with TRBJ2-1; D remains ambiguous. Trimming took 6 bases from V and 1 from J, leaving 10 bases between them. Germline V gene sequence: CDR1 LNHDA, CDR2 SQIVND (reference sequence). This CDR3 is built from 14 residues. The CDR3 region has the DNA TGTGCCAGTAGCCCCATGAGGTCCTACAATGAGCAGTTCTTC. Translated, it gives CASSPMRSYNEQFF. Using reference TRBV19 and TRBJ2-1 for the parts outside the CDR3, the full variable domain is DGGITQSPKYLFRKEGQNVTLSCEQNLNHDAMYWYRQDPGQGLRLIYYSQIVNDFQKGDIAEGYSVSREKKESFPLTVTSAQKNPTAFYLCASSPMRSYNEQFFGPGTRLTVL.

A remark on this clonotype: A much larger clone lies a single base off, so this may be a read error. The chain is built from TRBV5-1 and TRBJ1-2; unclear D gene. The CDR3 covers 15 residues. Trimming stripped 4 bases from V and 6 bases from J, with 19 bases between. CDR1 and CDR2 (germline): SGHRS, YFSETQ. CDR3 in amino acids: CASSLGSGVRNGYTF. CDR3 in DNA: TGCGCCAGCAGCCTCGGGTCCGGGGTGAGAAATGGCTACACCTTC. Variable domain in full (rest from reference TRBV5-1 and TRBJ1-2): KAGVTQTPRYLIKTRGQQVTLSCSPISGHRSVSWYQQTPGQGLQFLFEYFSETQRNKGNFPGRFSGRQFSNSRSEMNVSTLELGDSALYLCASSLGSGVRNGYTFGSGTRLTVV.

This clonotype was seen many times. Here the CDR3 reads CASSTPVLGQYF. The CDR3 region has the DNA TGTGCCAGCTCCACCCCGGTTTTGGGGCAGTACTTC. This chain links TRBV25-1 with TRBJ2-7; D is undetermined. Trimming pared 8 bases from V and 9 bases from J, leaving 17 bases between. From germline, CDR1 is MGHDK and CDR2 SYGVNS. This CDR3 has 12 amino acids.

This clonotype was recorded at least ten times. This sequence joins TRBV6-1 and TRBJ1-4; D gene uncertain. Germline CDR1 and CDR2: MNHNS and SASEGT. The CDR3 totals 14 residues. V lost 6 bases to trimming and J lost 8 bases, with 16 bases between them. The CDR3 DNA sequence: TGTGCCAGCAGGGACTACGCGGCGAAAGAAAAACTGTTTTTT. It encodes CASRDYAAKEKLFF.

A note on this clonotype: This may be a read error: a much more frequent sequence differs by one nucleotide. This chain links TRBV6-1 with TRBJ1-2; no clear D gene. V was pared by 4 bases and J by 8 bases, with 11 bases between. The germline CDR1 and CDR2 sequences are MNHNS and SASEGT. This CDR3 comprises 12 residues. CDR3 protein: CASSALHGGYTF. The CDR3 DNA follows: TGTGCCAGCAGTGCATTGCATGGAGGCTACACCTTC.